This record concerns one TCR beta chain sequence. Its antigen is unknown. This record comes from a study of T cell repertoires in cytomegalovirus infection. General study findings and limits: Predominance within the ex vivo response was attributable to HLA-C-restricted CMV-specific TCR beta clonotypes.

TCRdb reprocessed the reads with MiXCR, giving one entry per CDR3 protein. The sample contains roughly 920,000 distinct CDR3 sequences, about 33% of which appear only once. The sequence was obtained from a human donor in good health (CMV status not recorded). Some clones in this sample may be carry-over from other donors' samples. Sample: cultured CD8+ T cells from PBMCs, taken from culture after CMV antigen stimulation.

CDR3 loop: CASSATNNQPQHF. The CDR3 bases are TGTGCCAGCAGTGCTACCAATAATCAGCCCCAGCATTTT. This sequence joins TRBV12-3 or TRBV12-4 and TRBJ1-5; no clear D gene. V shed 5 bases and J shed 4 bases, with 9 bases lying between them. There are 13 residues in the CDR3.